A single sample gave rise to the 12 T cell receptor beta chains below, sequenced in a study of T cell responses to AZD1222 COVID-19 vaccine. Clones were sequenced by immunoSEQ multiplex PCR, and TCRdb holds only the in-frame ones, with some missing. This sample has about 150,000 clones; more than 80% occur once, and the top ten carry 7.5% to 8%. Sequenced here: peripheral blood, sampled 28 days after the second dose of the MenACWY control vaccine. The receptors derive from an adult who received the MenACWY meningococcal vaccine as a control.

The chain joins TRBV15 to TRBJ1-2; 10 nucleotides agree with TRBD1. The CDR3 runs 15 residues. V gave up 3 bases and J gave up 6 bases; unmatched junction bases: 7. The germline CDR1 and CDR2 sequences are LNHNV and YYDKDF (reference sequence). This CDR3 reads CATSSDRGLRDGYTF. The CDR3 nucleotides read TGTGCCACCAGCAGTGACAGGGGGCTGAGAGATGGCTACACCTTC.

This clone was found once. The V gene is TRBV7-9, the J gene TRBJ1-2; a weak D match, TRBD1 (5 bases). With 1 base removed from V and 7 bases from J, the gap between germline ends came to 19 bases. The CDR3 loop spans 16 amino acids. Germline lookup yields CDR1 SEHNR and CDR2 FQNEAQ (reference sequence). CDR3 region: CASSLDKGTDGFGYTF. DNA for the CDR3: TGTGCCAGCAGCTTAGACAAGGGGACGGACGGATTTGGCTACACCTTC.

This chain joins TRBV6-2 or TRBV6-3 and TRBJ1-5; D possibly corresponds to TRBD1 (5 bases). Trimming took off 0 bases at V and 3 bases at J, with 9 bases between the two ends. Looked up from germline, CDR1 is MNHEY and CDR2 is SVGEGT. The CDR3 runs to 15 residues. The CDR3 nucleotides read TGTGCCAGCAGTTACTCTCAGGGATTCAATCAGCCCCAGCATTTT. Translated: CASSYSQGFNQPQHF.

The chain has TRBV5-1 and TRBJ2-3; a weak D match, TRBD1 (5 bases). Germline V lookup: CDR1 SGHRS, CDR2 YFSETQ. The CDR3 runs 15 residues. Trimming stripped 0 bases from V and 5 bases from J, with 13 bases between. The CDR3 DNA sequence: TGCGCCAGCAGCTTGGGACAGATAGTTCTAGATACGCAGTATTTT. Translating gives CASSLGQIVLDTQYF.

The gene calls are TRBV28 and TRBJ2-7; D not resolved. The V end lost 4 bases, the J end lost 7 bases, and 17 bases lay between the germline ends. Germline CDR1 and CDR2: MDHEN and SYDVKM. The CDR3 is 14 amino acids. CDR3 residues: CASSYPGEKVEQYF. CDR3 coding DNA: TGTGCCAGCAGTTACCCCGGAGAAAAAGTAGAGCAGTACTTC. Full variable domain (rest looked up from reference TRBV28 and TRBJ2-7): DVKVTQSSRYLVKRTGEKVFLECVQDMDHENMFWYRQDPGLGLRLIYFSYDVKMKEKGDIPEGYSVSREKKERFSLILESASTNQTSMYLCASSYPGEKVEQYFGPGTRLTVT.

This clone was seen just once. This chain links TRBV10-3 with TRBJ1-3; D gene uncertain. Germline V gene lookup returns CDR1 ENHRY and CDR2 SYGVKD. V was clipped by 2 bases and J by 4 bases, with 6 bases between them. This CDR3 region has 13 residues. CDR3 region: CAISEVGGNTIYF. The DNA for the CDR3 is TGTGCCATCAGTGAGGTTGGAGGAAACACCATATATTTT.

This clone was observed once. The chain joins TRBV11-2 to TRBJ2-7; 9 positions match TRBD1. The CDR3 contains 15 residues. After removal of 5 bases from V and 5 bases from J, the junction contained 10 bases not matched to a gene. CDR1 and CDR2 from the germline V gene are SGHAT and FQNNGV. The CDR3: CASSPRGGQGNEQYF. In nucleotides, the CDR3 is TGTGCCAGCAGCCCTCGAGGGGGACAGGGAAACGAGCAGTACTTC.

This rearrangement joins TRBV24-1 to TRBJ2-2, with 7 bases matching TRBD1. The CDR3 has 15 amino acids. The junction had 10 bases not matched to a gene; V was cut back by 7 bases and J by 6 bases. The germline V gene has CDR1 KGHDR and CDR2 SFDVKD. CDR3 residues: CATRKTGDGSGELFF. The DNA of the CDR3 is TGTGCCACCAGGAAAACAGGGGATGGGTCCGGGGAGCTGTTTTTT.

This chain joins TRBV28 and TRBJ2-7, with unresolved D. Deletions cut 5 bases from V and 2 bases from J, with 4 bases between. Germline-derived CDR1 and CDR2 are MDHEN and SYDVKM. The CDR3 contains 11 residues. The CDR3 loop reads CASSSTYEQYF. CDR3 nucleotide sequence: TGTGCCAGCAGTAGCACCTACGAGCAGTACTTC. Full variable domain (outside the CDR3, taken from reference TRBV28 and TRBJ2-7): DVKVTQSSRYLVKRTGEKVFLECVQDMDHENMFWYRQDPGLGLRLIYFSYDVKMKEKGDIPEGYSVSREKKERFSLILESASTNQTSMYLCASSSTYEQYFGPGTRLTVT.

Only a few counts were recorded for this clone. This chain connects TRBV19 to TRBJ1-1; a possible D gene is TRBD1 (5 bases). The CDR3 runs 13 residues. Germline CDR1 is LNHDA and CDR2 is SQIVND (reference sequence). V gave up 3 bases and J gave up 5 bases, with 10 bases separating them. Here the CDR3 DNA reads TGTGCCAGTAGTATGTCTCGGGGGACTGAAGCTTTCTTT. Protein sequence: CASSMSRGTEAFF.

This chain links TRBV28 with TRBJ2-3; 12 bases fit TRBD2. Looked up from germline, CDR1 is MDHEN and CDR2 is SYDVKM. Trimming removed 2 bases from V and 3 bases from J; junction bases left unmatched: 12. This CDR3 has 19 amino acids. The CDR3 bases are TGTGCCAGCAGTTTAACGCAGGCTAGCGGGGGGGCTCTGACAGATACGCAGTATTTT. Translated: CASSLTQASGGALTDTQYF.

The chain recombines TRBV7-2 with TRBJ1-2; weak D call: TRBD1 (6 bases). Per germline, CDR1 SGHTA and CDR2 FQGNSA. V lost 10 bases and J lost 6, with 12 bases in between. CDR3 length equals 11 residues. The CDR3 here is CATPEGDGYTF. The CDR3 coding sequence is TGTGCCACCCCAGAGGGGGATGGCTACACCTTC.